What follows describes a single T cell receptor beta chain. The entry originates in a study of blood T cell repertoires in COVID-19. Germline values: CDR1 LGHNA, CDR2 YNFKEQ. With 3 bases clipped from V and 6 bases from J, the junction kept 8 bases outside the gene matches. This CDR3 has 16 amino acids. Profiled with immunoSEQ multiplex PCR; TCRdb holds only in-frame clones, not every one. The data contain 85,000 to 100,000 clones, 80% of them singletons. What was sequenced was peripheral blood. This TCR came from a man aged 50-60 years who had recovered from COVID-19. The gene calls are TRBV4-2 and TRBJ2-7, with 13 nucleotides matching TRBD2. The CDR3 region is CASSHSLAGGPSEQYF. The DNA for the CDR3 is TGTGCCAGCAGCCACTCACTAGCGGGAGGGCCCTCCGAGCAGTACTTC.